These 14 T cell receptor beta chains were sequenced from one sample in a study of cytomegalovirus exposure and HLA in healthy donors. With 60 Vbeta and 13 Jbeta primers, the PCR was carried out. Repertoires were generated with immunoSEQ multiplex PCR, while TCRdb's copy carries only in-frame clones and drops some. The sample lists about 120,000 clones; more than 55% were seen once. The material sequenced was PBMCs. The receptors were sampled from a man aged 18 to 29 in good health and CMV-seronegative.

The V gene is TRBV7-8, the J gene TRBJ2-7, with a tentative D call TRBD1 (5 bases). V shed 0 bases and J shed 2 bases, with 11 bases lying between them. The CDR3 runs to 15 residues. Per the germline V gene, CDR1 is SGHVS and CDR2 is FQNEAQ. The CDR3 loop is CASSLAQGGTYEQYF. The DNA for the CDR3 is TGTGCCAGCAGCTTAGCCCAGGGTGGTACCTACGAGCAGTACTTC.

This chain joins TRBV28 and TRBJ2-7; TRBD1 agrees at 8 bases. Germline CDR1 is MDHEN and CDR2 is SYDVKM. J was trimmed by 5 bases and V by 6 bases; bases with no gene match: 9. The CDR3 is 14 residues long. The CDR3 bases are TGTGCCAGCAGGGAGGCCGGACAGGGCCACGAGCAGTACTTC. It encodes CASREAGQGHEQYF. Filled out from reference TRBV28 and TRBJ2-7, the complete variable domain reads DVKVTQSSRYLVKRTGEKVFLECVQDMDHENMFWYRQDPGLGLRLIYFSYDVKMKEKGDIPEGYSVSREKKERFSLILESASTNQTSMYLCASREAGQGHEQYFGPGTRLTVT.

The chain couples TRBV6-5 to TRBJ2-4, with 8 bases aligning to TRBD2. J was trimmed by 9 bases and V by 6 bases; bases with no gene match: 10. The CDR3 has 14 residues. Germline V gene data show CDR1 as MNHEY and CDR2 as SVGAGI. CDR3 protein: CASRPTGGPGIQYF. The CDR3 DNA is TGTGCCAGCAGGCCTACGGGAGGGCCGGGCATTCAGTACTTC.

V gene TRBV30 combines with J gene TRBJ1-5; D perhaps matches TRBD1 (5 bases). Between the trimmed V and J ends, which lost 1 base and 4 bases, there was a span of 11 bases. The CDR3 has 14 residues. Looked up from germline, CDR1 is GTSNPN and CDR2 is SVGIG (reference sequence). CDR3 DNA sequence: TGTGCCTGGAGTGACTCCAGGGTGAATCAGCCCCAGCATTTT. This sequence encodes CAWSDSRVNQPQHF.

The CDR3 is CASSPQASGRLGEQFF. CDR3 DNA sequence: TGTGCCAGCAGCCCCCAGGCTAGCGGGAGATTGGGGGAGCAGTTCTTC. The rearrangement links TRBV9 to TRBJ2-1, with 10 bases lining up with TRBD2. Germline CDR1 is SGDLS and CDR2 is YYNGEE. CDR3 length equals 16 residues. With V trimmed by 4 bases and J by 10 bases, 14 bases remained unmatched.

The chain couples TRBV30 to TRBJ2-5; 7 nucleotides match TRBD2. Germline loops: CDR1 GTSNPN, CDR2 SVGIG (reference sequence). J lost 9 bases, V lost 2 bases, and 9 bases had no gene match. The CDR3 has 13 amino acids. CDR3 amino acids: CAWSPTSPRAQYF. The CDR3 DNA reads as TGTGCCTGGAGTCCGACTAGCCCTAGGGCCCAGTACTTC.

CDR3 residues: CASSPRAQSNTGELFF. For the CDR3, the DNA is TGTGCCAGCAGCCCGAGGGCGCAGTCGAACACCGGGGAGCTGTTTTTT. This sequence joins TRBV7-9 and TRBJ2-2; D perhaps matches TRBD2 (5 bases). Trimming cost V 5 bases and J 0 bases, with 13 bases left between them. The CDR3 contains 16 residues. Germline V gives CDR1 SEHNR, CDR2 FQNEAQ (reference sequence).

This chain joins TRBV6-1 and TRBJ2-3; TRBD2 matches 9 bases. Trimming took 7 bases from V and 5 from J; bases not matched to a gene: 10. CDR3 length: 15 residues. The V gene's germline CDR1 is MNHNS and CDR2 SASEGT. DNA of the CDR3: TGTGCCAGCACCTTAAGCGGGGGGCCCAGAGATACGCAGTATTTT. Translating gives CASTLSGGPRDTQYF.

This sequence joins TRBV27 and TRBJ2-2; D perhaps matches TRBD2 (6 bases). V was trimmed by 0 bases and J by 7 bases, leaving 15 bases between them. The CDR3 extends over 16 amino acids. The V gene's germline CDR1 is MNHEY and CDR2 SMNVEV (reference sequence). In DNA form, the CDR3 reads TGTGCCAGCAGTTTATCGAGGGTAGCGGCTGTCGGGGAGCTGTTTTTT. As protein: CASSLSRVAAVGELFF.

The chain uses TRBV19 and TRBJ2-3; possibly TRBD1 for D (5 bases). This CDR3 is built from 14 residues. Germline V gene lookup returns CDR1 LNHDA and CDR2 SQIVND (reference sequence). Trimming pared 1 base from V and 4 bases from J, leaving 9 bases between. The CDR3 loop reads CASSIATGADTQYF. CDR3 in DNA: TGTGCCAGTAGTATAGCCACAGGCGCAGATACGCAGTATTTT.

V gene TRBV9 combines with J gene TRBJ1-5; TRBD1 matches at 7 bases. V lost 4 bases to trimming and J lost 3 bases; unmatched junction nucleotides: 7. This CDR3 region has 15 residues. Germline-derived CDR1 and CDR2 are SGDLS and YYNGEE. The CDR3 is CASSQTGNPNQPQHF. Written as DNA, the CDR3 is TGTGCCAGCAGCCAGACAGGGAACCCCAATCAGCCCCAGCATTTT. The full variable domain, its missing parts supplied by reference TRBV9 and TRBJ1-5, is DSGVTQTPKHLITATGQRVTLRCSPRSGDLSVYWYQQSLDQGLQFLIQYYNGEERAKGNILERFSAQQFPDLHSELNLSSLELGDSALYFCASSQTGNPNQPQHFGDGTRLSIL.

The rearrangement links TRBV5-1 to TRBJ2-1, with D unresolved. The germline gives CDR1 SGHRS, CDR2 YFSETQ. The CDR3 length is 14 residues. V was clipped by 3 bases and J by 5 bases, with 12 bases between them. This chain's CDR3 is CASSSQYADNEQFF. The CDR3 DNA sequence: TGCGCCAGCAGCTCGCAGTATGCGGACAATGAGCAGTTCTTC.

This chain connects TRBV9 to TRBJ2-1, with 7 bases identical to TRBD2. This CDR3 comprises 15 residues. The J segment lost 0 bases and the V segment lost 4 bases, leaving 4 bases of the junction unmatched. Germline V gives CDR1 SGDLS, CDR2 YYNGEE. This CDR3 reads CASSIGGSSYNEQFF. The DNA of the CDR3 is TGTGCCAGCAGCATCGGGGGGAGCTCCTACAATGAGCAGTTCTTC.

The genes are TRBV25-1 and TRBJ1-2; D may be TRBD1 (5 bases). Germline lookup yields CDR1 MGHDK and CDR2 SYGVNS. V was cut by 1 base and J by 10 bases, with 16 bases left in between. CDR3 size: 14 residues. This CDR3 reads CASSESGRVDIYTF. The CDR3 bases are TGTGCCAGCAGTGAATCGGGCAGGGTGGACATCTACACCTTC.